This is a list of T cell receptor beta chains from one sample in a study of cytomegalovirus exposure and HLA in healthy donors. Sequenced by immunoSEQ multiplex PCR; TCRdb stores in-frame clones only, minus some. The sample has about 150,000 clones, about 80% seen once. The sequenced sample consisted of PBMCs. These receptors all come from a young man in good health and CMV-seropositive. Both conserved end residues are part of each CDR3. D genes are given only for firm matches. Clone size is given for some rows only: seen once, a few or many times, or a class if the clone is expanded.

D gene,clone size,V gene,J gene,CDR3 protein,CDR3 DNA
TRBD1,-,TRBV15,TRBJ1-1,CATSRSRGQNTEAFF,TGTGCCACCAGCAGAAGCAGGGGGCAGAACACTGAAGCTTTCTTT
-,-,TRBV7-9,TRBJ1-2,CASSLEQGWIYTF,TGTGCCAGCAGCTTAGAACAGGGTTGGATTTACACCTTC
TRBD2,-,TRBV5-1,TRBJ2-7,CATSRGGEKGGYHEQYF,TGCGCCACCTCTCGCGGGGGGGAAAAAGGGGGATACCACGAGCAGTACTTC
TRBD2,few,TRBV5-4,TRBJ2-7,CASSLAGSGGTYEQYF,TGTGCCAGCAGCTTGGCGGGTAGCGGGGGTACCTACGAGCAGTACTTC
TRBD1,few,TRBV28,TRBJ1-2,CASSFFDRGYGYTF,TGTGCCAGCAGTTTTTTTGACAGGGGTTATGGCTACACCTTC
TRBD2,few,TRBV6-5,TRBJ2-1,CASTISGTRHNEQFF,TGTGCCAGCACAATATCCGGGACTAGGCACAATGAGCAGTTCTTC
-,-,TRBV6-1,TRBJ1-4,CASRVTSNEKLFF,TGTGCCAGCAGGGTGACAAGTAATGAAAAACTGTTTTTT
-,-,TRBV7-6,TRBJ1-3,CASSLGSSGNTIYF,TGTGCCAGCAGCTTAGGGAGCTCTGGAAACACCATATATTTT
TRBD2,-,TRBV6-1,TRBJ2-2,CASSAGLAGVANTGELFF,TGTGCCAGCAGTGCGGGACTAGCGGGAGTGGCGAACACCGGGGAGCTGTTTTTT
-,-,TRBV4-1,TRBJ1-5,CASSPTISPADSSNQPQHF,TGCGCCAGCAGCCCTACTATAAGCCCCGCGGACAGTAGCAATCAGCCCCAGCATTTT
TRBD1,-,TRBV5-6,TRBJ1-5,CASSSGTGAQPQHF,TGTGCCAGCAGCTCAGGGACAGGGGCTCAGCCCCAGCATTTT
-,-,TRBV2,TRBJ2-5,CASSVQGWETQYF,TGTGCCAGCAGTGTACAGGGTTGGGAGACCCAGTACTTC
-,-,TRBV19,TRBJ2-7,CASSLSGVSYEQYF,TGTGCCAGTAGTTTATCAGGGGTCTCATACGAGCAGTACTTC
TRBD2,-,TRBV27,TRBJ2-7,CASSFLRPSGGRVYEQYF,TGTGCCAGCAGTTTTTTACGCCCTTCGGGCGGGAGGGTATACGAGCAGTACTTC
-,few,TRBV6-5,TRBJ1-1,CASSESNTEAFF,TGTGCCAGCAGTGAGTCGAACACTGAAGCTTTCTTT
TRBD2,-,TRBV13,TRBJ2-1,CASSLAALAGSEQFF,TGTGCCAGCAGCTTAGCGGCGCTAGCGGGATCTGAGCAGTTCTTC
-,-,TRBV4-1,TRBJ1-2,CASSQAPRSNYGYTF,TGCGCCAGCAGCCAAGCTCCCAGATCTAACTATGGCTACACCTTC
-,-,TRBV6-5,TRBJ2-1,CASSSYYRYNEQFF,TGTGCCAGCAGTTCCTACTATAGGTACAATGAGCAGTTCTTC
TRBD2,-,TRBV12-5,TRBJ2-1,CASGLTSGRQEQFF,TGTGCTAGTGGTTTGACTAGCGGGAGACAAGAGCAGTTCTTC
TRBD1,-,TRBV27,TRBJ2-7,CASSLRTGGPYEQYF,TGTGCCAGCAGTTTGCGGACAGGGGGACCCTACGAGCAGTACTTC